Given below is one TCR beta chain in context. The antigen it recognizes is unknown. No much larger clonotype is one base removed from it; base qualities were not supplied. The donors were healthy, HIV-negative adults who had no recently reported acute infections or vaccinations. Every donor was a Caucasian adult residing in Nashville, Tennessee, USA. CD4+ T cells were enriched by magnetic negative selection, after which naive cells were positively selected on CD45RA and the negative fraction was taken as the memory subset. Blood was obtained by leukapheresis, after which PBMCs were separated by Ficoll-Histopaque density gradient centrifugation and cryopreserved in liquid nitrogen vapor phase. Analytical flow cytometry was used to check the purity and quantity of every magnetically sorted T cell population. Genomic DNA was isolated from every sorted fraction and measured by UV absorbance on a Nanodrop 2000c.

Using the deep immunoSEQ assay, multiplex PCR amplified TCR CDR3 regions from genomic DNA. For each cell subset, the extracted genomic DNA was distributed evenly across all wells of several immunoSEQ 96-well plates, and each plate served as one replicate. For sorted subsets, each replicate PCR was loaded with around 220 ng genomic DNA, equivalent to some 31,000 T cell genomes. Purified libraries were measured with a Qubit 3.0 fluorometer, size-checked on a Bioanalyzer 2100, and measured again with the KAPA Library Quantification kit. Every immunoSEQ 96-well plate was sequenced on a separate single-read 150-cycle Illumina NextSeq 550 flow cell. The authors processed their data as follows. Because only junctional sequences without quality scores were contained in the immunoSEQ output, filtering matching that applied to full-length reads could not be performed. Sequences were annotated with PyIR, a Python wrapper for IgBLAST v1.9, and V/J genes and CDR3 were assigned using IMGT germline references. Reads were filtered out if the reads had weak V/J assignments (E-value above 1e-6), no CDR3, stop codons, out-of-frame junctions, or ambiguous translated residues. A V3J clonotype was defined by an identical inferred V gene, J gene, and CDR3 amino acid sequence. Percentage overlap between repertoires was computed as shared unique clonotypes divided by the size of the smaller repertoire. Richness of each repertoire was evaluated using RTK rarefaction, the Chao1 estimator, and Recon v2.1 estimates of unobserved clonotypes. OLGA was used to compute generation probabilities for all TCRbeta clonotypes that the gDNA method yielded from a handful of donors. TCRdb provides this immuneACCESS table in a form limited to in-frame rearrangements. Some clones are lacking; in checked studies, under half of them reflect an unresolved V gene, and why the rest are absent is not known. Clone size and the V and J calls come from that table; the DNA yielded D and trimming. This sample holds under 1,100,000 clones; 65% to 80% were observed only once. Less than 1.5% of the sample comes from the top ten.

The data are from a study of shared clonotypes between healthy human individuals (dated by TCRdb to 2020 to 2021). Broadly, across the study: The cohort comprised a couple of women and a few men aged 18 to 49 years. The study deeply sequenced blood TCR repertoires of five healthy adults to estimate repertoire size and the extent of clonotype sharing between individuals. For each donor, CD4 naive and CD4 memory were each run on three plates, CD8 naive on two plates, and CD8 memory on one plate. To increase sequencing depth and limit assay-specific biases, different laboratories used diverse techniques to prepare libraries and sequence TCR repertoires. Each donor's leukapheresis produced roughly between roughly 0.9 and 9 billion PBMCs. Results and caveats for the whole study, not just this receptor: Pairwise subsampling indicated that sequencing depth was expected to affect the degree of clonotype sharing among donors. Sampling was limited to blood, and TCR repertoires in tissue likely differ from TCR repertoires in blood. Clonotypes shared by all four sorted-subset donors showed higher generation probabilities than non-shared clonotypes. Naive subsets generally had larger estimated clonotype richness than memory subsets. Because the study included a small number of donors, the genetic and exposure-history diversity represented was limited. Across a handful of donors, around 5% of naive CD4, roughly 3.5% of naive CD8, approximately 2.5% of memory CD4, and under 0.45% of memory CD8 clonotypes were shared. Rarefaction of sorted-subset datasets indicated incomplete sequencing despite the large sequencing depth.

Sequences WNHNN (CDR1) and SYGVQD (CDR2) are obtained from the germline V gene (reference sequence). The CDR3 has 13 amino acids, counting the end cysteine and phenylalanine. Just CDR3 DNA is preserved here, 39 bases in frame from base 1. V is trimmed back by 11 bases and J by 10 bases, and the junction contains 14 bases that no gene match accounts for. Specimen: memory CD4+ T cells sorted from blood. The meaning of the sample's cell subset or site label: CD45RA-negative fraction. The chain employs TRBV10-1 and TRBJ2-1; 7 bases in the middle match TRBD2. This TCR derives from a man aged 18 to 30 in good health. In nucleotide form, the sequence is TGCGCCTCCCAAAACACCGGGGGGAAGGAGCAGTTCTTC. Its product reads: CASQNTGGKEQFF.